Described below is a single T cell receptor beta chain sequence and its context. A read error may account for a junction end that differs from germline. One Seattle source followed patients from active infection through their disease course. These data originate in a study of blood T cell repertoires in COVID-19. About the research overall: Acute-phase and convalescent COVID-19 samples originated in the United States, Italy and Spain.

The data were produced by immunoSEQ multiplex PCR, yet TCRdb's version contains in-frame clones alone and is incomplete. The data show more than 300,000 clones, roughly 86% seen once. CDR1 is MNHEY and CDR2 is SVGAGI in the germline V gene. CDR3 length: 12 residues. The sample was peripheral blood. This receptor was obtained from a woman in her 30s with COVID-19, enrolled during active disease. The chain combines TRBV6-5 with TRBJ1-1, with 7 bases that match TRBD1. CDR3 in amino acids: CACRRTGTEAFF. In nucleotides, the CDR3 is TGTGCCTGCAGACGGACAGGCACTGAAGCTTTCTTT.